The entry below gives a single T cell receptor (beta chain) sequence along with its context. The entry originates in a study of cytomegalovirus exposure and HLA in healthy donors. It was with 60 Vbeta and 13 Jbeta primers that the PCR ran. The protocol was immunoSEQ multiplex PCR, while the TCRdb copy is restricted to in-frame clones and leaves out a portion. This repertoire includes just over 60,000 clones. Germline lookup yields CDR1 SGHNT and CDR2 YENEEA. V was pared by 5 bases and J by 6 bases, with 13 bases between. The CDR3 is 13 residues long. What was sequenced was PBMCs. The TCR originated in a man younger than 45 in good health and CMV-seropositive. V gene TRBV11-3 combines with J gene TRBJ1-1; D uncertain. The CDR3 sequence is CASSPPITAEAFF. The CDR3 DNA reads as TGTGCCAGCAGCCCACCGATAACAGCTGAAGCTTTCTTT.